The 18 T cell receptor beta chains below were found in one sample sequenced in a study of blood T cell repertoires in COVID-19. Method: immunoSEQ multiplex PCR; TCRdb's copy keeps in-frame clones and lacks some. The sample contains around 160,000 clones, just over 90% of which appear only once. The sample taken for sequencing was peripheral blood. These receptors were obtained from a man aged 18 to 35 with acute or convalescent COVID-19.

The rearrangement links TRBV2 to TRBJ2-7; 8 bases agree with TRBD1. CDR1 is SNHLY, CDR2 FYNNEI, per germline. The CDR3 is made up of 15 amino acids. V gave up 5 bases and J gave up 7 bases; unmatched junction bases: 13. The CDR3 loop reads CASSRGRQGASEQYF. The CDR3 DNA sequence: TGTGCCAGCAGTAGGGGGAGGCAGGGGGCGAGTGAGCAGTACTTC. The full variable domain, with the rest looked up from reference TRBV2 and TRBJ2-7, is EPEVTQTPSHQVTQMGQEVILRCVPISNHLYFYWYRQILGQKVEFLVSFYNNEISEKSEIFDDQFSVERPDGSNFTLKIRSTKLEDSAMYFCASSRGRQGASEQYFGPGTRLTVT.

The CDR3 nucleotides are TGTGCCAGCAGCTTGCCAAACCGTGGGCAGGGGGCGGCCAAAAACATTCAGTACTTC. As protein: CASSLPNRGQGAAKNIQYF. V usage is TRBV11-2 and J usage is TRBJ2-4, with 8 positions matching TRBD1. The V segment lost 3 bases and the J segment 1 base; nucleotides outside the gene matches: 14. Germline V gene data show CDR1 as SGHAT and CDR2 as FQNNGV. The CDR3 loop spans 19 amino acids.

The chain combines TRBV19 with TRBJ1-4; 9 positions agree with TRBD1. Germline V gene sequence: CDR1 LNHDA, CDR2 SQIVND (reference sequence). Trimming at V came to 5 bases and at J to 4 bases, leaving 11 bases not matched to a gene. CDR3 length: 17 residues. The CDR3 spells CASSPHHRGQSNEKLFF. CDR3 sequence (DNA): TGTGCCAGTAGTCCCCATCACAGGGGGCAGAGTAATGAAAAACTGTTTTTT.

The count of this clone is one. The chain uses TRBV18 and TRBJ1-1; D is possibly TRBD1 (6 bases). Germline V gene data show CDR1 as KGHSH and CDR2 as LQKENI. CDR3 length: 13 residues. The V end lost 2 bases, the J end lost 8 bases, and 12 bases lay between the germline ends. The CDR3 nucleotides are TGTGCCAGCTCACCAAAACAACAGGGCGAAGCTTTCTTT. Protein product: CASSPKQQGEAFF.

The CDR3 reads CASSFRQGIEAFF. The CDR3 DNA is TGTGCCAGCAGCTTCCGACAGGGAATTGAAGCTTTCTTT. The rearrangement uses TRBV9 and TRBJ1-1; 7 bases are shared with TRBD1. V dropped 4 bases and J dropped 7; count of bases not matched to a gene: 7. This CDR3 is 13 amino acids long. Germline loops: CDR1 SGDLS, CDR2 YYNGEE.

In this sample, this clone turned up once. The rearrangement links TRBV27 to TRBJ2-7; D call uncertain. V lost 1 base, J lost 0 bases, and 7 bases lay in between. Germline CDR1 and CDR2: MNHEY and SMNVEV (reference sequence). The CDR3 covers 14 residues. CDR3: CASSLLAASYEQYF. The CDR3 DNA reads TGTGCCAGCAGTTTATTAGCAGCCTCCTACGAGCAGTACTTC.

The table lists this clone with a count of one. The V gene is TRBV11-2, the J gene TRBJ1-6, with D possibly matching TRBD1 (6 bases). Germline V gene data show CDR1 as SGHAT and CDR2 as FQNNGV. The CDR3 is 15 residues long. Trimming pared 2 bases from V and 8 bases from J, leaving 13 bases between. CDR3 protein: CASSLRAGADSPLHF. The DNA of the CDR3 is TGTGCCAGCAGCTTACGTGCAGGGGCAGATTCACCCCTCCACTTT. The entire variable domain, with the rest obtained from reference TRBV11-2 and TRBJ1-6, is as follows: EAGVAQSPRYKIIEKRQSVAFWCNPISGHATLYWYQQILGQGPKLLIQFQNNGVVDDSQLPKDRFSAERLKGVDSTLKIQPAKLEDSAVYLCASSLRAGADSPLHFGNGTRLTVT.

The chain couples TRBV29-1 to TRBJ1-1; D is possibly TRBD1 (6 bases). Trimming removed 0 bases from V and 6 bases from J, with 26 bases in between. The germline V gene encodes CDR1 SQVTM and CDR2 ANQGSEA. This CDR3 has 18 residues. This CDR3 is CSVEDQGTLVEGLAEAFF. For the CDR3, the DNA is TGCAGCGTTGAAGATCAGGGGACCCTCGTCGAGGGGCTGGCTGAAGCTTTCTTT.

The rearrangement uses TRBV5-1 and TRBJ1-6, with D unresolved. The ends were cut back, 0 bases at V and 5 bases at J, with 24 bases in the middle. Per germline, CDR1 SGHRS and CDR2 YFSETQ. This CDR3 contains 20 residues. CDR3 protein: CASSLDPPRRITEHNSPLHF. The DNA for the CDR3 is TGCGCCAGCAGCTTGGACCCCCCAAGACGTATCACAGAGCATAATTCACCCCTCCACTTT.

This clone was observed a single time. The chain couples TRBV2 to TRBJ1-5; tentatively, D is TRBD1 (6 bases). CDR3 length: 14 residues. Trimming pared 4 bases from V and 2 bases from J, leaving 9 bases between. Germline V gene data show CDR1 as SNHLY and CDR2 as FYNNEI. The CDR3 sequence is CASSAQGGNQPQHF. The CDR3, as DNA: TGTGCCAGCAGTGCACAGGGAGGCAATCAGCCCCAGCATTTT.

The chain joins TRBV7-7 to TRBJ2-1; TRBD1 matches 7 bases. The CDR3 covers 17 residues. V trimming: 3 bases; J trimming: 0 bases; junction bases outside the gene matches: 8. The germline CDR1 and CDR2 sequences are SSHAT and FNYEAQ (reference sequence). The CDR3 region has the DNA TGTGCCAGCAGCTTCCAACCGACAGGGAGCTCCTACAATGAGCAGTTCTTC. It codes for CASSFQPTGSSYNEQFF.

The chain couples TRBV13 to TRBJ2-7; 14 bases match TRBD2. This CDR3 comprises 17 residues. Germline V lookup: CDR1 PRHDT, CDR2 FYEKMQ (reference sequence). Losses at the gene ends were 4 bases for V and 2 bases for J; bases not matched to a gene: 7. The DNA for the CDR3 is TGTGCCAGCAGCTCGGGACTAGCGGGAGTTAGGGCCTACGAGCAGTACTTC. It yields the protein CASSSGLAGVRAYEQYF.

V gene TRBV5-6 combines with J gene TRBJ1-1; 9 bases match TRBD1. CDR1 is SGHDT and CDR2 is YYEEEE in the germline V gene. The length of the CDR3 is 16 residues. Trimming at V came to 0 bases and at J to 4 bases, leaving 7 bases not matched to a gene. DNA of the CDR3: TGTGCCAGCAGCTTGGCGACAGGGGGTGGGGGCACTGAAGCTTTCTTT. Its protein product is CASSLATGGGGTEAFF.

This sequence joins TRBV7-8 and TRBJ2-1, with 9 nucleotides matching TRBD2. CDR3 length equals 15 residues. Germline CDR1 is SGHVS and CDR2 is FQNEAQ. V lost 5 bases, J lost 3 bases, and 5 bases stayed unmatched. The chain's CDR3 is CASSTSGRIYNEQFF. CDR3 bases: TGTGCCAGCAGCACAAGCGGGAGGATCTACAATGAGCAGTTCTTC.

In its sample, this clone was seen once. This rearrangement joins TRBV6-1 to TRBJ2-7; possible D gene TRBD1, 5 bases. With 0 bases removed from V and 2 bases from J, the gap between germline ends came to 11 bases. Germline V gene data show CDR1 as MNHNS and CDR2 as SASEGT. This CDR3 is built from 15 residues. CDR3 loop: CASSEAGAGTYEQYF. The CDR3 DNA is TGTGCCAGCAGTGAAGCAGGGGCAGGGACCTACGAGCAGTACTTC.

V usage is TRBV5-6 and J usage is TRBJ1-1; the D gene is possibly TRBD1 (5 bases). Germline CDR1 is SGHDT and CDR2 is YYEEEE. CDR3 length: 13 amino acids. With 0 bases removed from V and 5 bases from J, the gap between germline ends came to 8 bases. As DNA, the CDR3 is TGTGCCAGCAGCTTGGGCAGGGAAACTGAAGCTTTCTTT. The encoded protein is CASSLGRETEAFF.

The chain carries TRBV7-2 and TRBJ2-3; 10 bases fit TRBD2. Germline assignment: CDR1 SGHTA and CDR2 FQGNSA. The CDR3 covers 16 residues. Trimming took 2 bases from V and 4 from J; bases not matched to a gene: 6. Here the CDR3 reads CASSLQASGGPDTQYF. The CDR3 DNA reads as TGTGCCAGCAGCTTACAGGCTAGCGGGGGTCCAGATACGCAGTATTTT.

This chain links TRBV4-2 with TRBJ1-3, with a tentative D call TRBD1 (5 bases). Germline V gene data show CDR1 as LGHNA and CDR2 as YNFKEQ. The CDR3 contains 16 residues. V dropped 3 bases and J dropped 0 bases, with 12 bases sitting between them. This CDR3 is CASSQGGLASGNTIYF. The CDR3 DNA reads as TGTGCCAGCAGCCAGGGGGGATTGGCCTCTGGAAACACCATATATTTT.